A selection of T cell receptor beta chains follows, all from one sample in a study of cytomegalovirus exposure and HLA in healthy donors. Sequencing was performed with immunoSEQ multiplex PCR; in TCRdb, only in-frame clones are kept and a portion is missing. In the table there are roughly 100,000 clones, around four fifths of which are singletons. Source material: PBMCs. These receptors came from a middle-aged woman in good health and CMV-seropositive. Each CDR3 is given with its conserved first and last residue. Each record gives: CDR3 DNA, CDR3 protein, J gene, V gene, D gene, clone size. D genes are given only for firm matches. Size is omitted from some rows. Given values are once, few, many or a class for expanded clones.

DNA: TGTGCCAGCAGCCAAGATAAGGGGACAGTTTACAATGAGCAGTTCTTC
CDR3: CASSQDKGTVYNEQFF
J: TRBJ2-1
V: TRBV4-2
D: TRBD1
size: -

DNA: TGTGCCAGTGGTACAGGGGCTGGAAACACCATATATTTT
CDR3: CASGTGAGNTIYF
J: TRBJ1-3
V: TRBV7-8
D: TRBD1
size: -

DNA: TGTGCCAGCAGTTTGACTAGCGGGATGGCAGATACGCAGTATTTT
CDR3: CASSLTSGMADTQYF
J: TRBJ2-3
V: TRBV6-5
D: TRBD2
size: once

DNA: TGCGCCAGCAGCCTAATGGGAGGGATCGGGGATACGCAGTATTTT
CDR3: CASSLMGGIGDTQYF
J: TRBJ2-3
V: TRBV5-1
D: TRBD2
size: -

DNA: TGTGCCAGCTGGGATACTACAGGGGGCGCAGAGACCCAGTACTTC
CDR3: CASWDTTGGAETQYF
J: TRBJ2-5
V: TRBV2
D: TRBD1
size: few

DNA: TGTGCCAGCACCCTAGGGGGGGCAAAGCCCCAGCATTTT
CDR3: CASTLGGAKPQHF
J: TRBJ1-5
V: TRBV18
D: -
size: -

DNA: TGTGCCAGCAATCCCCCCGGGGGGGTCTCCTACGAGCAGTACTTC
CDR3: CASNPPGGVSYEQYF
J: TRBJ2-7
V: TRBV28
D: TRBD2
size: -

DNA: TGTGCCATCAGCCCGGCGACTAGCGCCGTAGAGACCCAGTACTTC
CDR3: CAISPATSAVETQYF
J: TRBJ2-5
V: TRBV10-3
D: TRBD2
size: few

DNA: TGTGCCAGCAGTCCCGGCGGGGGGCGCGATGAAAAACTGTTTTTT
CDR3: CASSPGGGRDEKLFF
J: TRBJ1-4
V: TRBV7-9
D: -
size: -

DNA: TGTGCCAGCAGCTTGGCACCTGATCAGCCCCAGCATTTT
CDR3: CASSLAPDQPQHF
J: TRBJ1-5
V: TRBV11-2
D: -
size: -

DNA: TGTGCCAGCAGCCCCCGGGACAGGGGGTGGTACGAGCAGTACTTC
CDR3: CASSPRDRGWYEQYF
J: TRBJ2-7
V: TRBV7-9
D: TRBD1
size: -

DNA: TGTGCCAGCGGAACTAGCGGGAACACCGGGGAGCTGTTTTTT
CDR3: CASGTSGNTGELFF
J: TRBJ2-2
V: TRBV7-9
D: TRBD2
size: -

DNA: TGTGCCAGCAGCCCATCCCTTGGAATGCGGCCCCCTTATGGCTACACCTTC
CDR3: CASSPSLGMRPPYGYTF
J: TRBJ1-2
V: TRBV5-4
D: -
size: -

DNA: TGTGCCAGCACCTGGGGGGACAGGCGATTTGATGGCTACACCTTC
CDR3: CASTWGDRRFDGYTF
J: TRBJ1-2
V: TRBV28
D: TRBD1
size: -

DNA: TGCGCCAGCAGCTTGCGGCCGACTAGCGGGGGGTTCTACAATGAGCAGTTCTTC
CDR3: CASSLRPTSGGFYNEQFF
J: TRBJ2-1
V: TRBV5-1
D: TRBD2
size: -

DNA: TGTGCCAGCAGCCCCGCAGGCAGGAACACTGAAGCTTTCTTT
CDR3: CASSPAGRNTEAFF
J: TRBJ1-1
V: TRBV6-6
D: -
size: -

DNA: TGTGCCAGCAGCTTCGGCGGGGGGCAAGGCACTGAAGCTTTCTTT
CDR3: CASSFGGGQGTEAFF
J: TRBJ1-1
V: TRBV7-9
D: -
size: -

DNA: TGTGCCACCAGCAGAGGCGGCTCGGGTACTGCGGGAGGGCAGTACTTC
CDR3: CATSRGGSGTAGGQYF
J: TRBJ2-7
V: TRBV15
D: TRBD2
size: few

DNA: TGTGCCAGCAGTTTCTACAGGTCCCTGGCCCTCTCCGAGCAGTACTTC
CDR3: CASSFYRSLALSEQYF
J: TRBJ2-7
V: TRBV27
D: -
size: -

DNA: TGTGCCAGCAGCCCGGACAGGGGCTACGAGCAGTACTTC
CDR3: CASSPDRGYEQYF
J: TRBJ2-7
V: TRBV13
D: TRBD1
size: -

DNA: TGTGCCAGCGTCAGACAGATCCCCAATGAGCAGTTCTTC
CDR3: CASVRQIPNEQFF
J: TRBJ2-1
V: TRBV7-9
D: -
size: -

DNA: TGTTCCAGCAGCTTACCACGCGCGGGGACAGGGGATAGCTATGGCTACACCTTC
CDR3: CSSSLPRAGTGDSYGYTF
J: TRBJ1-2
V: TRBV7-9
D: TRBD1
size: -

DNA: TGCGCCAGCAGCTCACAGGGGAGCGATTTCACCGGGGAGCTGTTTTTT
CDR3: CASSSQGSDFTGELFF
J: TRBJ2-2
V: TRBV5-1
D: TRBD1
size: few

DNA: TGCGCCAGCAGCCAAGGACGGAGCCCTTATAGCAATCAGCCCCAGCATTTT
CDR3: CASSQGRSPYSNQPQHF
J: TRBJ1-5
V: TRBV4-1
D: -
size: -

DNA: TGTGCCAGCAGCTTCCCCCTAGCGGGGCATAATGAGCAGTTCTTC
CDR3: CASSFPLAGHNEQFF
J: TRBJ2-1
V: TRBV7-3
D: TRBD2
size: -

DNA: TGTGCCAGCAGCCCTAAACATGGACAGGCCGTTATGACGCAGTATTTT
CDR3: CASSPKHGQAVMTQYF
J: TRBJ2-3
V: TRBV7-9
D: TRBD1
size: -

DNA: TGTGCCACCGCGACAGGACGGCGTCAGCCCCAGCATTTT
CDR3: CATATGRRQPQHF
J: TRBJ1-5
V: TRBV27
D: -
size: -

DNA: TGTGCCACCCGGGACTCCTTATCCTACGAGCAGTACTTC
CDR3: CATRDSLSYEQYF
J: TRBJ2-7
V: TRBV10-3
D: -
size: once

DNA: TGCGCCAGCAGCCAAGATACGACAGGGGACGAGGTCTATGGCTACACCTTC
CDR3: CASSQDTTGDEVYGYTF
J: TRBJ1-2
V: TRBV4-3
D: TRBD1
size: once

DNA: TGTGCCAGCAGCGTAGAAGGACTAGGCTTATATGAGCAGTTCTTC
CDR3: CASSVEGLGLYEQFF
J: TRBJ2-1
V: TRBV9
D: TRBD2
size: -

DNA: TGTGCCAGCAGCCCCCCTGACTTCCCTTTGACAGATACGCAGTATTTT
CDR3: CASSPPDFPLTDTQYF
J: TRBJ2-3
V: TRBV14
D: -
size: -

DNA: TGTGCCAGCAGCCCCGGACAGGGGTTTAATTCACCCCTCCACTTT
CDR3: CASSPGQGFNSPLHF
J: TRBJ1-6
V: TRBV9
D: TRBD1
size: once

DNA: TGCGCCAGCAGCCTAACCGGGACTAGCGGGTTCACAGATACGCAGTATTTT
CDR3: CASSLTGTSGFTDTQYF
J: TRBJ2-3
V: TRBV4-1
D: TRBD2
size: -

DNA: TGTGCCAGTAGTATTCCGGGGTCACTTAGTCGCTATGGCTACACCTTC
CDR3: CASSIPGSLSRYGYTF
J: TRBJ1-2
V: TRBV19
D: -
size: once

DNA: TGTGCCAGCAGCGTAGAAATGGTCCTAGCGAGAGAGACCCAGTACTTC
CDR3: CASSVEMVLARETQYF
J: TRBJ2-5
V: TRBV9
D: -
size: -

DNA: TGTGCCAGCAGCTTTGGGGACAATTTTGGGTACGAGCAGTACTTC
CDR3: CASSFGDNFGYEQYF
J: TRBJ2-7
V: TRBV7-9
D: -
size: -

DNA: TGTGCCAGCAGCGTCCTAGCGGGGGGCTTCACAGATACGCAGTATTTT
CDR3: CASSVLAGGFTDTQYF
J: TRBJ2-3
V: TRBV9
D: TRBD2
size: -

DNA: TGTGCCAGCAGCGTAGAACTTTCAGATACGCAGTATTTT
CDR3: CASSVELSDTQYF
J: TRBJ2-3
V: TRBV9
D: -
size: -

DNA: TGTTCCAGCAGCTTAGGTTACCGGGACAGGGACCGAGGGGGTTTCTTC
CDR3: CSSSLGYRDRDRGGFF
J: TRBJ2-1
V: TRBV7-9
D: TRBD1
size: -

DNA: TGTGCCAGCTCACCTTCTTATAGCAATCAGCCCCAGCATTTT
CDR3: CASSPSYSNQPQHF
J: TRBJ1-5
V: TRBV18
D: -
size: -

DNA: TGTGCCAGCAGCCCCTACGGACAGGAAGACGAGCAGTACTTC
CDR3: CASSPYGQEDEQYF
J: TRBJ2-7
V: TRBV7-9
D: TRBD1
size: -

DNA: TGTGCCAGCAGCTACCTGAGGGTGAACACTGAAGCTTTCTTT
CDR3: CASSYLRVNTEAFF
J: TRBJ1-1
V: TRBV5-5
D: -
size: -

DNA: TGCGCCAGCAGCCATCGAGGACAGGGAGGAGCCTACGAGCAGTACTTC
CDR3: CASSHRGQGGAYEQYF
J: TRBJ2-7
V: TRBV4-1
D: TRBD1
size: -

DNA: TGCGCCAGCTGCCAACTGGGGCTTTCAGCCTCCTACGAGCAGTACTTC
CDR3: CASCQLGLSASYEQYF
J: TRBJ2-7
V: TRBV5-1
D: -
size: few

DNA: TGTGCCAGCAGCTCCGGACAGGGGACGGGCTACACCTTC
CDR3: CASSSGQGTGYTF
J: TRBJ1-2
V: TRBV28
D: TRBD1
size: -